What follows describes a single T cell receptor beta chain. In germline, CDR1 is MNHEY, CDR2 SVGAGI. This CDR3 comprises 15 residues. V trimming: 6 bases; J trimming: 4 bases; junction bases outside the gene matches: 10. Assay used: immunoSEQ multiplex PCR; TCRdb lists only in-frame clones, some missing. Here the sample spans roughly 2.6 million clones, 85% to 95% being singletons. These data originate in a study of shared clonotypes between healthy human individuals. Sequenced sample: naive CD4+ T cells sorted from blood. Subset here: CD45RA+ positively selected. The chain recombines TRBV6-5 with TRBJ2-7, with 9 bases matching TRBD1. The sequence was collected from a man between 18 and 35 years old in good health. In nucleotides, the CDR3 is TGTGCCAGCAGGAGGACCGGGACAGGGATTTACGAGCAGTACTTC. It encodes CASRRTGTGIYEQYF.